What follows describes a single TCR beta chain. This clone was picked up a small number of times. The antigen it recognizes is unknown. No much larger clonotype is one base removed from it; base qualities were not supplied. The source of the sample is a study of OX40 agonist ivuxolimab in advanced cancers. The study in broad terms: Ivuxolimab, which targeted the costimulatory receptor OX40 (CD134), was an agonistic, fully human IgG2 monoclonal antibody. Of the approximately 50 patients in dose escalation, some 20 had hepatocellular carcinoma, around 15 had melanoma, 9 had renal cell carcinoma and 9 had head and neck cancer. Prior anti-PD-1, anti-PD-L1 or anti-CTLA-4 therapy was permitted, and checkpoint inhibitors had been received by more than 35% of dose-escalation patients. The paper reports the monotherapy dose-escalation portion (N of about 50 patients) of the phase I ivuxolimab trial. Intravenous ivuxolimab was administered to patients every 2 weeks at six dose levels: 0.01, 0.1, 0.3, 1.5, 3 and 10 mg/kg. Partial responses were achieved by three dose-escalation patients, of whom one had hepatocellular carcinoma and two had cutaneous melanoma. In the dose-escalation cohort, 82.7% of patients were male, and the mean age was approximately 60 years, with a range of roughly 23 to 85. The purpose of peripheral TCRbeta sequencing was to test whether ivuxolimab changed TCR sequence diversity and led to clonal T-cell expansion. On the study overall, not on this receptor specifically: Low levels of normalized T-cell clonal expansion were also seen in some patients who did not respond. At doses of 0.1 to 3.0 mg/kg, clonal expansion of both CD4+ and CD8+ blood T cells was observed from baseline to week 6. After ivuxolimab, more expanded clones were found on average in CD8+ T cells than in CD4+ T cells. In the 0.1-3.0 mg/kg groups, partial responders had among the lowest normalized peripheral clonal expansion, particularly in CD8+ T cells. The antigen specificity of the peripheral T cells that underwent clonal expansion was not determined.

V is shortened by 0 bases, J by 10 bases, and the region joining them spans 18 bases. There are 15 amino acids in the CDR3, from cysteine to phenylalanine inclusive. Only the CDR3 part of the read is kept: 45 bases, read in frame from the first base. Per the germline V gene, SGHVS is the CDR1 and FQNEAQ is the CDR2. Patients with autoimmune disease history or receiving systemic immunosuppression were excluded from the trial. In every dose cohort, peripheral blood was drawn for TCR sequencing at baseline, cycle 4 day 1, and cycle 7 day 1. Samples were obtained from an open-label, multicenter, first-in-human phase I dose-escalation trial of ivuxolimab. Adults with locally advanced or metastatic head and neck squamous cell, hepatocellular, melanoma or renal cell carcinoma were enrolled in the trial. CD4+ and CD8+ T cells were sorted separately from peripheral blood before TCR sequencing. Genomic DNA was isolated from the sorted cells so that the TCRbeta CDR3 region could be sequenced. The immunoSEQ Assay was used for sequencing of TCRbeta CDR3 regions. TCRdb took this table from immuneACCESS and kept in-frame rearrangements with V and J called. Such tables lack part of the clones; where checked against another copy, unresolved V genes explain under half of the gap, and the rest is unexplained. This sample lists under 85,000 clones; more than 85% were detected once. The top ten constitute about 0.7% of the sample.

Sequencing was performed on CD4+ or CD8+ T cells sorted from blood, taken in a trial of the OX40 agonist ivuxolimab. The receptor was derived from an adult with an advanced solid tumor such as melanoma, head and neck, liver or kidney cancer. The chain is encoded by TRBV7-8 joined to TRBJ1-1; the D region possibly corresponds to TRBD1 (6 bases align). The nucleotide sequence is TGTGCCAGCAGCTTAGCGACAGGAAGGAAGGGAGTAGCTTTCTTT. The resulting protein is CASSLATGRKGVAFF.